The TCR beta chain under discussion was sequenced for a study of siplizumab effects on memory and regulatory T cells. General study findings and limits: Contribution to the alloresponse seemed major for naive T cells, which also seemed more diverse than memory cells.

Sequencing of each sample assayed approximately 10^5 TCR templates. The table came from immunoSEQ multiplex PCR; TCRdb's copy has only in-frame clones and leaves some out. The table lists roughly 120,000 clones, roughly 94% of them singletons. With respect to this clone: What it recognizes is unknown.

Source material: non-Treg CD4+ T cells sorted from blood. The clonotype comes from a human donor in good health.

The CDR3 DNA reads TGCGCCAGCAGCCATGAAGTCCGCAGGGGCGACACCGGGGAGCTGTTTTTT. It translates to CASSHEVRRGDTGELFF. The chain uses TRBV4-1 and TRBJ2-2, with D maybe TRBD1 (6 bases). The germline V gene has CDR1 MGHRA and CDR2 YSYEKL. The V and J ends lost 3 bases and 3 bases respectively, with 17 bases between them. This CDR3 has 17 amino acids.